These 13 T cell receptor beta chains were sequenced from one sample in a study of graft-versus-host responses after intestinal transplantation. The assay was immunoSEQ multiplex PCR, and TCRdb's table has in-frame clones only and misses some. This sample has 110,000 to 150,000 clones, with about nine tenths found just once. These receptors are not linked to any known antigen. Sequenced material: unstimulated CD4+ T cells sorted from spleen or lymph node cells, taken before intestinal transplant. The receptors originated from a human donor who received an intestinal transplant.

The chain couples TRBV28 to TRBJ2-3; D may match TRBD1 or TRBD2 (5 bases each). Trimming cost V 10 bases and J 1 base, with 9 bases left between them. Per the germline V gene, CDR1 is MDHEN and CDR2 is SYDVKM. The CDR3 consists of 12 residues. The DNA of the CDR3 is TGTGCCACCCGAGGGGGCACAGATACGCAGTATTTT. This encodes CATRGGTDTQYF.

The chain carries TRBV28 and TRBJ1-2, with D possibly TRBD1 on 6 matching bases. The CDR3 is 14 residues long. CDR1 is MDHEN, CDR2 SYDVKM, per germline. V was cut by 8 bases and J by 7 bases, with 20 bases left in between. CDR3 in amino acids: CASRYPRGGSGYTF. The CDR3 nucleotides are TGTGCCAGCCGATATCCCAGGGGAGGTAGTGGCTACACCTTC.

This clone was recorded only once. The chain employs TRBV21-1 and TRBJ2-5. TRBJ2-7 matches the DNA end more closely, so the J call is doubtful. TRBV21-1 is recorded as a pseudogene. The CDR3 runs 17 residues. This chain's CDR3 is CASSVRLGIWTFYEQYF. The DNA for the CDR3 is TGTGCCAGCAGCGTTCGTCTTGGAATCTGGACCTTCTACGAGCAGTACTTC.

Here the CDR3 reads CAITAEMTGDIGRQYF. The CDR3 coding sequence is TGTGCCATCACCGCTGAGATGACAGGGGATATTGGGCGGCAGTACTTC. The chain carries TRBV10-3 and TRBJ2-7; 8 bases fit TRBD1. CDR1 is ENHRY, CDR2 SYGVKD, per germline. The junction had 20 bases not matched to a gene; V was cut back by 7 bases and J by 9 bases. The CDR3 is 16 amino acids.

The rearrangement uses TRBV6-1 and TRBJ2-1; D is unclear. Trimming took off 6 bases at V and 0 bases at J, with 15 bases between the two ends. CDR1 and CDR2 (germline): MNHNS, SASEGT. This CDR3 is built from 16 residues. The CDR3 protein is CASSEPTASSYNEQFF. As DNA, the CDR3 is TGTGCCAGCAGCGAACCCACTGCTAGCTCCTACAATGAGCAGTTCTTC.

The chain carries TRBV6-4 and TRBJ2-7; possible D gene TRBD2, 5 bases. The CDR3 has 15 amino acids. Germline assignment: CDR1 MRHNA and CDR2 SNTAGT. The V gene lost 1 base and the J gene lost 2 bases, with 12 bases spanning the gap. DNA for the CDR3: TGTGCCAGCAGTGACTTATCCCCGCGGGCCTACGAGCAGTACTTC. Translated: CASSDLSPRAYEQYF.

A remark on this clone: Other DNA sequences in this sample translate to the same CDR3. This sequence joins TRBV5-4 and TRBJ1-4; no clear D. The V end lost 0 bases, the J end lost 0 bases, and 3 bases lay between the germline ends. The CDR3 sequence is 14 residues long. Germline V gene lookup returns CDR1 SGHNT and CDR2 YYREEE (reference sequence). CDR3 in DNA: TGTGCCAGCAGCTTGGGGGCAACTAATGAAAAACTGTTTTTT. Translation gives CASSLGATNEKLFF.

The rearrangement uses TRBV7-2 and TRBJ1-1; no clear D. The CDR3 loop spans 15 amino acids. Germline CDR1 and CDR2: SGHTA and FQGNSA. Between the trimmed V and J ends, which lost 4 bases and 4 bases, there was a span of 16 bases. The CDR3 is CASSSETRIGTEAFF. CDR3 nucleotide sequence: TGTGCCAGCAGCTCCGAGACAAGAATAGGCACTGAAGCTTTCTTT. Complete variable domain (other parts from reference TRBV7-2 and TRBJ1-1): GAGVSQSPSNKVTEKGKDVELRCDPISGHTALYWYRQSLGQGLEFLIYFQGNSAPDKSGLPSDRFSAERTGGSVSTLTIQRTQQEDSAVYLCASSSETRIGTEAFFGQGTRLTVV.

V and J are TRBV19 and TRBJ2-3; 11 bases are shared with TRBD2. The CDR3 extends over 17 amino acids. The trim removed 3 bases at V and 0 bases at J, leaving 5 bases unmatched. Germline CDR1 reads LNHDA; CDR2 reads SQIVND (reference sequence). CDR3 nucleotides: TGTGCCAGTAGTATGTCAAGGACTAGCGGGAGCACAGATACGCAGTATTTT. Its protein product is CASSMSRTSGSTDTQYF.

The gene calls are TRBV10-3 and TRBJ2-5; 8 bases are a match to TRBD1. CDR1 and CDR2 from the germline V gene are ENHRY and SYGVKD. The CDR3 is 13 amino acids. Germline trimming cut 10 bases from V and 3 bases from J; bases unmatched to any gene: 7. CDR3 sequence reads: CATRAGGEETQYF. DNA of the CDR3: TGTGCCACACGTGCAGGGGGCGAAGAGACCCAGTACTTC.

The chain employs TRBV7-8 and TRBJ1-2; TRBD1 matches at 11 bases. Germline V gene lookup returns CDR1 SGHVS and CDR2 FQNEAQ. The CDR3 is 16 residues long. Losses at the gene ends were 2 bases for V and 5 bases for J; bases not matched to a gene: 7. CDR3 sequence: CASSLSAGQGGYGYTF. CDR3 DNA sequence: TGTGCCAGCAGCTTATCCGCGGGACAGGGGGGGTATGGCTACACCTTC.

The genes are TRBV28 and TRBJ2-7; D is perhaps TRBD1 (5 bases). Germline CDR1 reads MDHEN; CDR2 reads SYDVKM. V gave up 6 bases and J gave up 0 bases, with 9 bases separating them. There are 13 residues in the CDR3. CDR3 DNA: TGTGCCAGCAGGGACACCAACTCCTACGAGCAGTACTTC. It encodes CASRDTNSYEQYF.

This rearrangement joins TRBV18 to TRBJ2-3; maybe TRBD2 (5 bases). Germline-derived CDR1 and CDR2 are KGHSH and LQKENI. The V end lost 2 bases, the J end lost 2 bases, and 8 bases lay between the germline ends. The CDR3 has 14 residues. CDR3 amino acids: CASSPASPTDTQYF. In nucleotides, the CDR3 is TGTGCCAGCTCACCAGCTAGCCCCACAGATACGCAGTATTTT.